Sequencing of this TCR beta chain was carried out in a study of blood T cell repertoires in COVID-19. Study details: COVID-19 samples, acute and convalescent, were from the United States, Italy and Spain.

Participants had their cohort set by participant-reported clinical history. Produced via immunoSEQ multiplex PCR; TCRdb's table is partial and in-frame only. The table shows some 300,000 clones, with over 75% occurring only once. Germline V gene data show CDR1 as MDHEN and CDR2 as SYDVKM. Trimming pared 6 bases from V and 7 bases from J, leaving 12 bases between. This CDR3 has 12 residues. The sequence came from a woman in her twenties or thirties who had recovered from COVID-19. The sample was PBMCs or T cells enriched from blood (not recorded which). The chain combines TRBV28 with TRBJ1-1, with D possibly being TRBD1 (5 bases). CDR3 residues: CASSQQGIEAFF. The CDR3 DNA reads as TGTGCCAGCAGCCAGCAGGGAATTGAAGCTTTCTTT. Looking up the rest from reference TRBV28 and TRBJ1-1 gives the full variable domain: DVKVTQSSRYLVKRTGEKVFLECVQDMDHENMFWYRQDPGLGLRLIYFSYDVKMKEKGDIPEGYSVSREKKERFSLILESASTNQTSMYLCASSQQGIEAFFGQGTRLTVV.